This TCR beta chain was captured by sequencing in a study of cytomegalovirus exposure and HLA in healthy donors. Study context: Earlier results showed roughly 120 million unique TCR beta sequences derived from some 180 million T cells. Study conclusions and caveats: Presence/absence analyses supposed approximately even sequencing depth among donors.

This clone showed up just a few times. The antigen is unknown. PCR involved 60 Vbeta and 13 Jbeta primers. In the authors' methods: Among the unique TCR beta chains that a later analysis counted, around 82 million in all, 9.5 million to 11 million were shared. Generated by immunoSEQ multiplex PCR, the TCRdb table keeps only in-frame clones and is missing some. V and J calls and clone size are those listed in that table; D and trimming were worked out from the DNA. The sample has 150,000 to 200,000 clones, around 82% seen once. The CDR3 runs to 14 residues. All donors participated as healthy donors of bone marrow.

The chain is built from TRBV12-2 and TRBJ1-3; TRBD1, the table's D call, was not compared with the DNA. TRBV12-2 is flagged as a pseudogene. This sequence was found in a man between 18 and 29 years old in good health and CMV-seronegative. Sequencing input: PBMCs. The CDR3 spells CASRLGQSGNTIYF. CDR3 coding DNA: TGTGCAAGTCGCTTAGGACAATCTGGAAACACCATATATTTT.